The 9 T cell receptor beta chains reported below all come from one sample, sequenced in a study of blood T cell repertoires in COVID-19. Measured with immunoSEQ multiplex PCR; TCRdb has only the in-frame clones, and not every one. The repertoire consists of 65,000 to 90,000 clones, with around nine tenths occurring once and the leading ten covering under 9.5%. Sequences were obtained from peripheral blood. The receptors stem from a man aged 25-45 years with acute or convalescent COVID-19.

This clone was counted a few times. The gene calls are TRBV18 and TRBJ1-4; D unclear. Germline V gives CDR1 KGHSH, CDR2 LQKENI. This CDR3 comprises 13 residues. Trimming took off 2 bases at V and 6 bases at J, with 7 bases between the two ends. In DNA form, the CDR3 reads TGTGCCAGCTCACCATACCAGGATGAAAAACTGTTTTTT. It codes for CASSPYQDEKLFF. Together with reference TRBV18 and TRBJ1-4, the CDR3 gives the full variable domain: NAGVMQNPRHLVRRRGQEARLRCSPMKGHSHVYWYRQLPEEGLKFMVYLQKENIIDESGMPKERFSAEFPKEGPSILRIQQVVRGDSAAYFCASSPYQDEKLFFGSGTQLSVL.

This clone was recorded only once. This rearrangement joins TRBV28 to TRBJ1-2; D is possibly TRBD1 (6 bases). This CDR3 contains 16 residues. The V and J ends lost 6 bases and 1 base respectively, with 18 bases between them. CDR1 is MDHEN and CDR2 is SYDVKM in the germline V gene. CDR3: CASSQLGQIVNYGYTF. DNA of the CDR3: TGTGCCAGCAGCCAATTAGGACAGATAGTTAACTATGGCTACACCTTC.

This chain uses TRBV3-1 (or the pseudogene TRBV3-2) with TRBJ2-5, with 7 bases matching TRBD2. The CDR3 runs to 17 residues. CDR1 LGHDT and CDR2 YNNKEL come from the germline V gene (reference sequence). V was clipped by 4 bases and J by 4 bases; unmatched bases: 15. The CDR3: CASSPGRAGAGVETQYF. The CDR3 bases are TGTGCCAGCAGCCCTGGACGAGCGGGTGCGGGGGTAGAGACCCAGTACTTC.

The CDR3 sequence is CASSLKAGVDNEQFF. DNA of the CDR3: TGTGCCAGCAGTTTGAAAGCGGGAGTCGACAATGAGCAGTTCTTC. V is TRBV6-2 or TRBV6-3 and J is TRBJ2-1, with TRBD2 identical over 8 bases. Germline V gene lookup returns CDR1 MNHEY and CDR2 SVGEGT. The CDR3 has 15 amino acids. After removal of 4 bases from V and 5 bases from J, the junction contained 7 bases not matched to a gene.

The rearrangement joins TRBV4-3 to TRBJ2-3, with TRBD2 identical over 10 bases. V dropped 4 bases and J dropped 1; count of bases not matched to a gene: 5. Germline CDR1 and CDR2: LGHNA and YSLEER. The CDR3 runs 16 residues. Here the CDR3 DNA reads TGCGCCAGCAGCCGGCTAGCGGGAGTTGGCACAGATACGCAGTATTTT. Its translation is CASSRLAGVGTDTQYF.

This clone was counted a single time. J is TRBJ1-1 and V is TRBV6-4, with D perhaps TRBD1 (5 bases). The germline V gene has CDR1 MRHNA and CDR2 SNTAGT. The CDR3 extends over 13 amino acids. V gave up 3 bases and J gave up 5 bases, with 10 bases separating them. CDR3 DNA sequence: TGTGCCAGCAGTGAAAAGCAGGGAACTGAAGCTTTCTTT. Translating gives CASSEKQGTEAFF.

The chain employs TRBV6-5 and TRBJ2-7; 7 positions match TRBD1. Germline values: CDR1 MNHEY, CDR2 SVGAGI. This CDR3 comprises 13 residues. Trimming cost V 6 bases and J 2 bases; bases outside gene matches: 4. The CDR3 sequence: CASRGDRAYEQYF. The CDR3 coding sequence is TGTGCCAGCAGAGGGGACAGAGCCTACGAGCAGTACTTC.

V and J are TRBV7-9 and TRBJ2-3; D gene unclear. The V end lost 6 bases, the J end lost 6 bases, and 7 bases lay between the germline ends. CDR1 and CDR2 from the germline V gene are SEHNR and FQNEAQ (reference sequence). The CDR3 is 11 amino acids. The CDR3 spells CASREEDTQYF. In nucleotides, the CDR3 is TGTGCCAGCAGAGAGGAGGATACGCAGTATTTT.

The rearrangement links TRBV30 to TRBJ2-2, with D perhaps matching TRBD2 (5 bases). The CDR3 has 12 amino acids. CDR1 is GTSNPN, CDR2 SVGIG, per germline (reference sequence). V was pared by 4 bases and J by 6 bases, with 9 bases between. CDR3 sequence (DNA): TGTGCCTGGACAAAGGGAGCCGGGGAGCTGTTTTTT. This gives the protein CAWTKGAGELFF. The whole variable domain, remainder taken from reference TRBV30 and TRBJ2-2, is SQTIHQWPATLVQPVGSPLSLECTVEGTSNPNLYWYRQAAGRGLQLLFYSVGIGQISSEVPQNLSASRPQDRQFILSSKKLLLSDSGFYLCAWTKGAGELFFGEGSRLTVL.